This record looks at one T cell receptor (beta chain) sequence and its context. The data were taken from a study of blood T cell repertoires in COVID-19. About the study: PBMCs, B-cell-depleted T cells, or T cells were the source of the cDNA or gDNA that made up the material.

The CDR3 runs to 15 residues. Trimming took 5 bases from V and 1 from J; bases not matched to a gene: 5. The germline V gene has CDR1 SGHAT and CDR2 FQDESV (reference sequence). Data came from immunoSEQ multiplex PCR; TCRdb stores just in-frame clones and leaves some out. The repertoire holds about 120,000 clones, around 87% seen once, with more than 25% in the top ten. The sample was peripheral blood. This sequence originates from a woman between 65 and 79 years old with acute or convalescent COVID-19. The chain employs TRBV11-1 and TRBJ1-1, with TRBD1 identical over 9 bases. The CDR3 bases are TGTGCCAGCAGCAAGGACAGGGGACCGAACACTGAAGCTTTCTTT. As protein: CASSKDRGPNTEAFF. The full variable domain, rest sourced from reference TRBV11-1 and TRBJ1-1, is EAEVAQSPRYKITEKSQAVAFWCDPISGHATLYWYRQILGQGPELLVQFQDESVVDDSQLPKDRFSAERLKGVDSTLKIQPAELGDSAMYLCASSKDRGPNTEAFFGQGTRLTVV.